This TCR beta chain originates from a study of T cells in Graves' hyperthyroidism and ophthalmopathy. Study-level background: Peripheral blood was collected at initial diagnosis, before any treatment.

In the case of this clonotype: One junction end disagrees with the germline gene, perhaps due to a read error.

This CDR3 comprises 15 residues. Among ophthalmopathy patients, the Clinical Activity Score reached at least 3, the NOSPECS grade reached at least 4, and duration remained under 3 months. The diagnoses drew upon clinical symptoms, serum thyroxine and TRAb, thyroid ultrasound and orbital computed tomography. Out of roughly 10 ml of fresh peripheral blood came the PBMCs. Regions amplified from RNA transcripts were the TCR beta CDR3 regions. An initial round of RT-PCR targeting the TCR CDR3 relied on the HTBI primer set. Each CDR3 protein is one row after TCRdb ran MiXCR on the multiplex PCR reads. Of 30,000 to 35,000 distinct CDR3 sequences in the sample, 52% were seen once.

V gene TRBV12-3 or TRBV12-4 combines with J gene TRBJ1-1, with D uncertain. The sequencing input was blood. The sequence came from a woman in her thirties or forties with Graves' ophthalmopathy. CDR3 coding DNA: TGTGCCAGCAGTTTAGTTAACATGATGAACACTGAAGCTTTCTTC. Its translation: CASSLVNMMNTEAFF.